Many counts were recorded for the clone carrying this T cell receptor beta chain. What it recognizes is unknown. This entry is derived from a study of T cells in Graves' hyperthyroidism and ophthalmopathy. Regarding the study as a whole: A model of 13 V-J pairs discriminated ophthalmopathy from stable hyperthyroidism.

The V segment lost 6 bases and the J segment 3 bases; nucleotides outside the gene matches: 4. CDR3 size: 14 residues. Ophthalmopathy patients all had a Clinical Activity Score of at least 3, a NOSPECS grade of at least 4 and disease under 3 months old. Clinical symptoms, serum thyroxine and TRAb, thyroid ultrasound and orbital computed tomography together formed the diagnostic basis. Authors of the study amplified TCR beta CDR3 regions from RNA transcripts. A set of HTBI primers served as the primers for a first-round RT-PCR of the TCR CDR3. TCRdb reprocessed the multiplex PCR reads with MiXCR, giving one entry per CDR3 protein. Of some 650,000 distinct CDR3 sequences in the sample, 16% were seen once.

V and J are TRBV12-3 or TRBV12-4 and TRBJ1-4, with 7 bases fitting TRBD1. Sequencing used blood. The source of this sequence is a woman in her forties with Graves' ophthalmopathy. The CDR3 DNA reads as TGTGCCAGCAGCGACAGGGTGGCTAATGAAAAACTGTTTTTT. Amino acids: CASSDRVANEKLFF.